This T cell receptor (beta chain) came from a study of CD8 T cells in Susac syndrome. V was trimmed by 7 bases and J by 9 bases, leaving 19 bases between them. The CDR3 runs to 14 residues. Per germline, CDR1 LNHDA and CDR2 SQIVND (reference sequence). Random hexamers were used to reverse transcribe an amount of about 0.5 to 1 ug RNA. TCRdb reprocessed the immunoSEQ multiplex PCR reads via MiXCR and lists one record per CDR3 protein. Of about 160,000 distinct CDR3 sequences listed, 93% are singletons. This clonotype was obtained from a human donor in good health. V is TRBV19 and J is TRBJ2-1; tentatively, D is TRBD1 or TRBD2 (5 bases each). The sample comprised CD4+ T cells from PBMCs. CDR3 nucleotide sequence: TGTGCCAGTAATCGGTACGAGGGGTCGGCTGAGCAGTTCTTC. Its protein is CASNRYEGSAEQFF.